What follows is one T cell receptor beta chain and its context. This CDR3 has 14 amino acids. Germline V lookup: CDR1 PRHDT, CDR2 FYEKMQ (reference sequence). The sample belongs to a study of T cells expressing NK-cell markers. TCRdb reprocessed the 5' RACE reads; each CDR3 protein has one entry and no DNA is given. This sample's table reports 140,000 to 150,000 distinct CDR3 sequences. V usage is TRBV13 and J usage is TRBJ2-1. Sequences were obtained from blood T cells: a sorted CD56 or NKG2C T cell subset, CD4+ or CD8+ T cells, or bulk PBMC T cells (not recorded which). This sequence was found in a man aged 18 to 35 in good health. The CDR3 here is CASSLRLVANEQFF.